The rows below give T cell receptor beta chains drawn from one sample of a study of Graves' ophthalmopathy and Graves' hyperthyroidism. TCRdb reanalysed the multiplex PCR reads using MiXCR and keeps one entry per CDR3 protein. The table records approximately 380,000 distinct CDR3 sequences, 21% of them present only once. Material: peripheral blood. These receptors all stem from a young woman with stable Graves' hyperthyroidism. CDR3s include the opening cysteine and the closing phenylalanine or tryptophan. Fields, in order: J gene, clone size, D gene, V gene, CDR3 DNA, CDR3 protein. The D gene is left open where the match is weak. Rows give clone size only sometimes, using once, few, many, or a class for an expanded clone.

TRBJ1-2,many,-,TRBV15,TGTGCCACCAGCAGAGATTTAACCTATGGCTACACCTTC,CATSRDLTYGYTF
TRBJ1-2,-,-,TRBV24-1,TGTGCCACCAGTCAGGGTGGCGTAAATGGCTACACCTTC,CATSQGGVNGYTF
TRBJ1-1,many,-,TRBV5-1,TGCGCCAGCAGCTTGTCGTTCGCGAACACTGAAGCTTTCTTT,CASSLSFANTEAFF
TRBJ2-7,many,-,TRBV6-5,TGTGCCAGCAGTTCCGACCACAGGGTCTCCTACGAGCAGTACTTC,CASSSDHRVSYEQYF
TRBJ1-5,-,-,TRBV12-3/TRBV12-4,TGTGCCAGCAGTTCAGCTAGCTATCAGCCCCAGCATTTT,CASSSASYQPQHF
TRBJ2-2,many,TRBD1,TRBV10-3,TGTGCCATCAGTGAGCGTACAGGGGGCACCGGGGAGCTGTTTTTT,CAISERTGGTGELFF
TRBJ2-5,-,TRBD1,TRBV7-2,TGTGCCAGCAGCGCCACGACAGGGAAGGAGACCCAGTACTTC,CASSATTGKETQYF
TRBJ2-5,-,-,TRBV24-1,TGTGCCACCAGTGAAACCGGGACACAAGAGACCCAGTACTTC,CATSETGTQETQYF
TRBJ1-1,-,-,TRBV27,TGTGCCAGCAGTTCGAGCAGGGCGGACACTGAAGCTTTCTTT,CASSSSRADTEAFF
TRBJ1-1,many,TRBD1,TRBV12-3/TRBV12-4,TGTGCCAGCACCCCCGAGGACAGGTGGGACACTGAAGCTTTCTTT,CASTPEDRWDTEAFF
TRBJ2-7,many,TRBD1,TRBV6-1,TGTGCCAGCAGTATTGGACAGGGGGCTGTGTACGAGCAGTACTTC,CASSIGQGAVYEQYF
TRBJ2-5,many,-,TRBV2,TGTGCCAGCAAATCTCAGTTCCTTGGGGAGACCCAGTACTTC,CASKSQFLGETQYF
TRBJ2-4,many,-,TRBV2,TGTGCCAGCAGTGACCGGGACACTGCCTCGGTCATTCAGTACTTC,CASSDRDTASVIQYF
TRBJ2-7,many,-,TRBV6-5,TGTGCCAGCAATTACTCGTCCATTAGGTCCTCCTACGAGCAGTACTTC,CASNYSSIRSSYEQYF
TRBJ2-2,-,-,TRBV10-3,TGTGCCATCGGAACCGGGGGCATCGGGGAGCTGTTTTTT,CAIGTGGIGELFF
TRBJ1-6,many,-,TRBV7-9,TGTGCCAGCAGCCCCACTTCCGATTCACCCCTCCACTTT,CASSPTSDSPLHF
TRBJ2-7,many,-,TRBV28,TGTGCCAGCAGTATAGGATTTGGGACTCTCTACGAGCAGTACTTC,CASSIGFGTLYEQYF
TRBJ1-2,many,TRBD1,TRBV7-2,TGTGCCAGCAGCCAGACAGGGATAAGTGGCTACACCTTC,CASSQTGISGYTF
TRBJ2-7,many,TRBD2,TRBV20-1,TGCAGTGCTAGAGGACGATTTTATAGCGGGGGATTCGACGAGCAGTACTTC,CSARGRFYSGGFDEQYF
TRBJ2-5,many,TRBD1,TRBV25-1,TGTGCCAGCAGTGGCGGGACAGGGCAGGAGACCCAGTACTTC,CASSGGTGQETQYF
TRBJ2-7,many,-,TRBV9,TGTGCCAGCAGCGGCGGGACAGCCACCTACGAGCAGTACTTC,CASSGGTATYEQYF
TRBJ2-6,-,-,TRBV20-1,TGCAGTGCACAGGACGGCTTAGTCCTGACTTTC,CSAQDGLVLTF
TRBJ2-5,many,-,TRBV6-1,TGTGCCAGCAGTGCCCAGGGGGGGGGAGAGACCCAGTACTTC,CASSAQGGGETQYF
TRBJ2-4,many,-,TRBV7-2,TGTGCCAGCAGCTTAGTAGCTACAAAGGCCAAAAACATTCAGTACTTC,CASSLVATKAKNIQYF
TRBJ2-5,many,TRBD1,TRBV12-3/TRBV12-4,TGTGCCAGCAGTTTAGTCCTGCCGGGACAGCAAGAGACCCAGTACTTC,CASSLVLPGQQETQYF
TRBJ1-1,-,TRBD1,TRBV27,TGTGCCAGCAGTCCGGGACAGGACGAAAGGTTCTTT,CASSPGQDERFF
TRBJ2-7,many,-,TRBV11-2,TGTGCCAGCAGCTTATACCCCCAGAGGGGCGAGCAGTACTTC,CASSLYPQRGEQYF